These T cell receptor beta chains were read from a single sample in a study of blood T cell repertoires in COVID-19. Assay: immunoSEQ multiplex PCR; the TCRdb copy retains only in-frame clones and omits some. The sample carries around 300,000 clones, roughly 87% recorded once. Material for sequencing was peripheral blood. The receptors shown here come from a man between 18 and 35 years old with active or convalescent COVID-19. Both conserved end residues are part of each CDR3. Fields, in order: clone size, D gene, V gene, CDR3 length, J gene, CDR3 protein, CDR3 DNA. The D gene is left open where the match is weak. Not every row has a clone size; where given, it reads once, few, many or a size class.

>once|-|TRBV7-3|13|TRBJ2-4
CASSFSGSNIQYF
TGTGCCAGCAGCTTCTCAGGGTCAAACATTCAGTACTTC
>-|-|TRBV7-6|15|TRBJ1-3
CASSEQGPPGNTIYF
TGTGCCAGCAGCGAACAGGGTCCCCCTGGAAACACCATATATTTT
>once|-|TRBV7-9|13|TRBJ1-2
CASSLIGGYGYTF
TGTGCCAGCAGCTTAATAGGGGGCTATGGCTACACCTTC
>-|-|TRBV27|14|TRBJ1-6
CASTRSSYNSPLHF
TGTGCCAGCACACGCAGCTCCTATAATTCACCCCTCCACTTT
>-|-|TRBV6-5|13|TRBJ1-5
CASSYSQTRPQHF
TGTGCCAGCAGTTACTCGCAGACTCGGCCCCAGCATTTT
>-|TRBD1|TRBV25-1|12|TRBJ2-7
CASGTGVYEQYF
TGTGCCAGCGGGACAGGGGTCTACGAGCAGTACTTC
>-|-|TRBV6-2/TRBV6-3|14|TRBJ2-2
CASSSDRNTGELFF
TGTGCCAGCAGCTCGGACAGGAACACCGGGGAGCTGTTTTTT
>-|-|TRBV4-3|15|TRBJ2-5
CASSQVLTALQTQYF
TGCGCCAGCAGCCAAGTTTTAACTGCGCTCCAGACCCAGTACTTC
>-|TRBD1|TRBV6-5|15|TRBJ1-2
CASSKWDSRAYGYTF
TGTGCCAGCAGTAAATGGGACAGCCGCGCCTATGGCTACACCTTC
>-|-|TRBV5-4|15|TRBJ2-1
CASSLGGESYNEQFF
TGTGCCAGCAGCTTGGGGGGGGAATCCTACAATGAGCAGTTCTTC
>-|TRBD1|TRBV6-6|14|TRBJ2-1
CASTPTGAYNEQFF
TGTGCCAGCACACCGACAGGGGCCTACAATGAGCAGTTCTTC